This passage covers 30 T cell receptor beta chains from one sample sequenced in a study of blood T cells in healthy people across ages. Primers used in a second PCR of roughly 7 to 11 cycles were a sample-barcoded 5' primer and a J-beta primer mix. In TCRdb, the 5' RACE reads were re-called with MiXCR into one record per CDR3 protein. Among about 1.6 million distinct CDR3 sequences listed, about 31% were seen once. Sequencing used blood. The receptor source for this set is a woman younger than 45 in good health.

V usage is TRBV12-3 or TRBV12-4 and J usage is TRBJ1-6; 7 bases fit TRBD1. V gave up 6 bases and J gave up 8 bases; unmatched junction bases: 7. The CDR3 runs to 14 residues. In DNA, the CDR3 is TGTGCCAGCAGCCCGGGACAGATATATTCACCCCTCCACTTT. Amino acids: CASSPGQIYSPLHF.

This clonotype turned up a few times. This chain joins TRBV6-5 and TRBJ2-1, with a possible D match to TRBD1 (5 bases). The V end lost 6 bases, the J end lost 4 bases, and 13 bases lay between the germline ends. The CDR3 loop spans 14 amino acids. The germline V gene has CDR1 MNHEY and CDR2 SVGAGI. In DNA, the CDR3 is TGTGCCAGCAGGGACAATGGGGCGTACAATGAGCAGTTCTTC. It yields the protein CASRDNGAYNEQFF.

Notes on this clonotype: One end of the junction is discordant with germline, which a read error may explain. The chain employs TRBV9 and TRBJ1-2, with D possibly matching TRBD1 (5 bases). Germline CDR1 and CDR2: SGDLS and YYNGEE. This CDR3 is built from 15 residues. For the CDR3, the DNA is TGTGCCAGCGGCGTAGACCCGACAGATTCCTATGGCTACACCTTC. Encoded protein: CASGVDPTDSYGYTF.

In this sample, this clonotype turned up a few times. The genes are TRBV2 and TRBJ2-5, with TRBD2 identical over 10 bases. The V segment lost 7 bases and the J segment 5 bases; nucleotides outside the gene matches: 4. This CDR3 region has 13 residues. The V gene's germline CDR1 is SNHLY and CDR2 FYNNEI. DNA for the CDR3: TGTGCCAGCAAGAGCGGGAGGGCCGAGACCCAGTACTTC. It specifies CASKSGRAETQYF.

V gene TRBV25-1 combines with J gene TRBJ2-1; D may be TRBD1 (5 bases). V lost 4 bases, J lost 6 bases, and 13 bases lay in between. This CDR3 spans 14 amino acids. Germline V gene sequence: CDR1 MGHDK, CDR2 SYGVNS. The DNA of the CDR3 is TGTGCCAGCAGTGCCCAGGGCCGTGGCAATGAGCAGTTCTTC. This sequence encodes CASSAQGRGNEQFF.

V and J are TRBV6-1 and TRBJ2-1; no reliable D call. Germline lookup yields CDR1 MNHNS and CDR2 SASEGT. The length of the CDR3 is 12 residues. Trimming shortened V by 6 bases and J by 8 bases, and 11 bases separated the two germline ends. The CDR3 sequence: CASRGSLDEQFF. CDR3 in DNA: TGTGCCAGCAGGGGTAGCCTCGATGAGCAGTTCTTC.

This clonotype was recorded a few times. This chain joins TRBV19 and TRBJ2-7; the match to TRBD2 covers 8 bases. CDR1 is LNHDA, CDR2 SQIVND, per germline (reference sequence). The CDR3 has 14 amino acids. Trimming removed 3 bases from V and 7 bases from J; junction bases left unmatched: 8. CDR3 bases: TGTGCCAGTAGTATTAAGAGCGGGAGAGGAGAGCAGTACTTC. Residues: CASSIKSGRGEQYF. The full variable domain, its missing parts supplied by reference TRBV19 and TRBJ2-7, is DGGITQSPKYLFRKEGQNVTLSCEQNLNHDAMYWYRQDPGQGLRLIYYSQIVNDFQKGDIAEGYSVSREKKESFPLTVTSAQKNPTAFYLCASSIKSGRGEQYFGPGTRLTVT.

Comments on this clonotype: Likely a read error: the CDR3 ends without its conserved phenylalanine or tryptophan. The chain employs TRBV7-3 and TRBJ2-1, with 7 bases fitting TRBD2. Germline CDR1 SGHTA, CDR2 FQGTGA. This CDR3 comprises 14 residues. The V and J ends lost 2 bases and 8 bases, in that order; junction bases with no gene match: 6. CDR3 DNA: TGTGCCAGCAGCTTAGGGAGGGGATGGGATGAGCAGTTCTTA. This codes for CASSLGRGWDEQFL.

The genes are TRBV6-2 or TRBV6-3 and TRBJ1-6, with 7 bases lining up with TRBD1. The CDR3 covers 18 residues. V lost 6 bases and J lost 6; bases outside the gene matches: 17. Germline V lookup: CDR1 MNHEY, CDR2 SVGEGT. CDR3 residues: CASSSTLQGNGGNSPLHF. In DNA, the CDR3 is TGTGCCAGCAGCTCCACCTTACAGGGGAATGGGGGTAATTCACCCCTCCACTTT.

J is TRBJ1-2 and V is TRBV3-1; D uncertain. Germline CDR1 and CDR2: LGHDT and YNNKEL (reference sequence). V lost 0 bases, J lost 4 bases, and 6 bases lay in between. The CDR3 is made up of 13 amino acids. CDR3 sequence reads: CASSQDSPYGYTF. DNA for the CDR3: TGTGCCAGCAGCCAAGACAGCCCCTATGGCTACACCTTC.

This clonotype was seen at least ten times. The chain joins TRBV4-2 to TRBJ2-5; 10 nucleotides line up with TRBD1. The CDR3 covers 19 residues. J was trimmed by 3 bases and V by 4 bases; bases with no gene match: 17. CDR1 and CDR2 from the germline V gene are LGHNA and YNFKEQ. CDR3 DNA: TGTGCCAGCAGCCCCCCGACGACAGGGGGCAACGTGGTGGAAGAGACCCAGTACTTC. Translating gives CASSPPTTGGNVVEETQYF.

The chain is built from TRBV2 and TRBJ2-5; TRBD2 matches at 7 bases. The CDR3 has 13 residues. Germline V lookup: CDR1 SNHLY, CDR2 FYNNEI. Germline trimming cut 3 bases from V and 2 bases from J; bases unmatched to any gene: 0. The CDR3 DNA sequence: TGTGCCAGCAGTGATAGCGGGCAAGAGACCCAGTACTTC. Amino acids: CASSDSGQETQYF. The full variable domain, in which reference TRBV2 and TRBJ2-5 provide the parts outside the CDR3, is EPEVTQTPSHQVTQMGQEVILRCVPISNHLYFYWYRQILGQKVEFLVSFYNNEISEKSEIFDDQFSVERPDGSNFTLKIRSTKLEDSAMYFCASSDSGQETQYFGPGTRLLVL.

The chain is built from TRBV7-9 and TRBJ2-7; possibly TRBD1 or TRBD2 for D (6 bases each). V lost 1 base to trimming and J lost 7 bases, with 14 bases between them. Germline CDR1 and CDR2: SEHNR and FQNEAQ (reference sequence). The CDR3 is 14 residues long. The CDR3 nucleotides read TGTGCCAGCAGCTTAGGAGGGGGGCAGTGGGAGCAGTACTTC. This sequence encodes CASSLGGGQWEQYF.

The chain is built from TRBV28 and TRBJ2-5; D uncertain. This CDR3 is built from 15 residues. CDR1 is MDHEN, CDR2 SYDVKM, per germline. V lost 6 bases and J 1 base, leaving 15 bases between the germline ends. The DNA for the CDR3 is TGTGCCAGCAGGGGCGTGGCGATGCGCCAAGAGACCCAGTACTTC. Translating gives CASRGVAMRQETQYF.

The chain carries TRBV10-3 and TRBJ1-1; 7 bases match TRBD1. This CDR3 spans 15 amino acids. Germline values: CDR1 ENHRY, CDR2 SYGVKD. V was clipped by 3 bases and J by 0 bases; unmatched bases: 4. The CDR3 nucleotides read TGTGCCATCAGTGATAGGGGGCTGATGAACACTGAAGCTTTCTTT. This encodes CAISDRGLMNTEAFF.

The chain has TRBV10-2 and TRBJ2-7, with TRBD1 as a possible D gene (5 bases). Germline CDR1 is WSHSY and CDR2 is SAAADI. Trimming left V 1 base short and J 3 bases short, with 16 bases between. This CDR3 comprises 16 residues. The CDR3: CASSELTGAGIYEQYF. DNA of the CDR3: TGCGCCAGCAGTGAGTTGACTGGGGCAGGGATCTACGAGCAGTACTTC.

This clonotype appeared a single time. At one of its ends the junction is not consistent with the germline gene, which may arise from a read error. V usage is TRBV20-1 and J usage is TRBJ2-6, with TRBD1 as a possible D gene (5 bases). This CDR3 has 13 amino acids. The germline V gene encodes CDR1 DFQATT and CDR2 SNEGSKA (reference sequence). For the CDR3, the DNA is TGCAGTGCTAGAAAATCTGGGGCCAACGTCCCGACTTTC. It is translated as CSARKSGANVPTF.

This clonotype occurred once. V gene TRBV15 combines with J gene TRBJ2-5; tentatively, D is TRBD2 (7 bases). CDR1 and CDR2 (germline): LNHNV, YYDKDF (reference sequence). The CDR3 covers 17 residues. V lost 3 bases to trimming and J lost 1 base, with 18 bases between them. The CDR3 spells CATSRDRGARSQETQYF. In DNA form, the CDR3 reads TGTGCCACCAGCAGGGACCGGGGGGCCCGATCCCAAGAGACCCAGTACTTC.

This clonotype was found many times. The chain uses TRBV13 and TRBJ2-7; 8 bases are shared with TRBD1. The length of the CDR3 is 14 residues. The V segment lost 5 bases and the J segment 2 bases; nucleotides outside the gene matches: 5. CDR1 PRHDT and CDR2 FYEKMQ come from the germline V gene (reference sequence). CDR3 DNA: TGTGCCAGCAGCGGGGGGACAGGCACCTACGAGCAGTACTTC. The encoded protein is CASSGGTGTYEQYF. Complete variable domain (other parts from reference TRBV13 and TRBJ2-7): AAGVIQSPRHLIKEKRETATLKCYPIPRHDTVYWYQQGPGQDPQFLISFYEKMQSDKGSIPDRFSAQQFSDYHSELNMSSLELGDSALYFCASSGGTGTYEQYFGPGTRLTVT.

This clonotype was seen more than once but under ten times. The V gene is TRBV4-2, the J gene TRBJ2-4; D might be TRBD2 (6 bases). The CDR3 covers 16 residues. Trimming removed 0 bases from V and 3 bases from J, with 12 bases in between. Germline CDR1 LGHNA, CDR2 YNFKEQ. CDR3 loop: CASSQDRQGGKNIQYF. The CDR3 DNA reads as TGTGCCAGCAGCCAAGATCGTCAGGGAGGCAAAAACATTCAGTACTTC.

This sequence joins TRBV3-1 and TRBJ2-3; D not certain. Per germline, CDR1 LGHDT and CDR2 YNNKEL (reference sequence). V dropped 0 bases and J dropped 3 bases, with 10 bases sitting between them. The CDR3 has 15 amino acids. The CDR3 bases are TGTGCCAGCAGCCAAGAAGATCCGGTAACAGATACGCAGTATTTT. It encodes CASSQEDPVTDTQYF.

This clonotype has only a few counts. The CDR3 nucleotides are TGTGCCAGCCAACGGGGACCCCGAACTAACACCGGGGAGCTGTTTTTT. Protein: CASQRGPRTNTGELFF. The chain has TRBV7-9 and TRBJ2-2, with D possibly called TRBD1 or TRBD2 (5 bases each). Germline V lookup: CDR1 SEHNR, CDR2 FQNEAQ (reference sequence). V dropped 8 bases and J dropped 2 bases, with 18 bases sitting between them. CDR3 size: 16 residues.

V and J are TRBV24-1 and TRBJ2-1; 16 bases fit TRBD2. The CDR3 loop spans 17 amino acids. Trimming removed 3 bases from V and 3 bases from J; junction bases left unmatched: 1. Germline V gene data show CDR1 as KGHDR and CDR2 as SFDVKD. The chain's CDR3 is CATSDGTSGRDYNEQFF. The CDR3 nucleotides read TGTGCCACCAGTGATGGGACTAGCGGGAGGGACTACAATGAGCAGTTCTTC.

This clonotype turned up a few times. V and J are TRBV19 and TRBJ2-2; 10 nucleotides align to TRBD2. J lost 7 bases, V lost 6 bases, and 17 bases had no gene match. The CDR3 is 18 amino acids. Germline V gene sequence: CDR1 LNHDA, CDR2 SQIVND (reference sequence). CDR3 sequence: CASRVSPGIAGGSGELFF. CDR3 in DNA: TGTGCCAGTAGAGTCTCTCCGGGGATAGCGGGAGGTAGCGGGGAGCTGTTTTTT.

V is TRBV5-5 and J is TRBJ2-3; D is uncertain. Trimming shortened V by 2 bases and J by 3 bases, and 13 bases separated the two germline ends. The CDR3 is 15 residues long. Germline V gene data show CDR1 as SGHKS and CDR2 as YYEKEE (reference sequence). The CDR3 is CASSFRVGRTDTQYF. The DNA for the CDR3 is TGTGCCAGCAGCTTTCGTGTGGGAAGGACAGATACGCAGTATTTT.

This clonotype showed up just a few times. This sequence joins TRBV4-1 and TRBJ1-2, with 9 bases lining up with TRBD1. V shed 3 bases and J 6 bases; nucleotides not matched to a gene: 5. Germline V lookup: CDR1 MGHRA, CDR2 YSYEKL. This CDR3 has 14 amino acids. The CDR3 nucleotides read TGCGCCAGCAGCCACGACAGGGGGGGAAATGGCTACACCTTC. Amino acids: CASSHDRGGNGYTF.

V and J are TRBV20-1 and TRBJ2-3; 12 bases align to TRBD2. Germline values: CDR1 DFQATT, CDR2 SNEGSKA (reference sequence). The CDR3 spans 16 residues. V shed 4 bases and J 3 bases; nucleotides not matched to a gene: 8. CDR3 in amino acids: CSAKGILAGGTDTQYF. The CDR3 DNA reads TGCAGTGCTAAGGGGATACTAGCGGGGGGAACAGATACGCAGTATTTT.

In this sample, this clonotype turned up once. The V gene is TRBV9, the J gene TRBJ1-2, with D tentatively TRBD1 (5 bases). Looked up from germline, CDR1 is SGDLS and CDR2 is YYNGEE. Between the trimmed V and J ends, which lost 2 bases and 3 bases, there was a span of 14 bases. The CDR3 runs to 15 residues. CDR3 nucleotide sequence: TGTGCCAGCAGCGTGGGGGGGACCCGACACTATGGCTACACCTTC. This translates into CASSVGGTRHYGYTF.

This clonotype has a handful of counts. The chain links TRBV24-1 to TRBJ2-1; TRBD2 matches 7 bases. The trim removed 3 bases at V and 11 bases at J, leaving 6 bases unmatched. The CDR3 is 13 amino acids. The V gene's germline CDR1 is KGHDR and CDR2 SFDVKD. CDR3 loop: CATSDPTGTKQFF. In DNA form, the CDR3 reads TGTGCCACCAGTGATCCTACCGGGACTAAGCAGTTCTTC.

V is TRBV6-1 and J is TRBJ1-1; TRBD1 might be the D (6 bases). The CDR3 contains 13 residues. Germline V gene data show CDR1 as MNHNS and CDR2 as SASEGT. Trimming pared 0 bases from V and 10 bases from J, leaving 12 bases between. CDR3 loop: CASSEARARGAFF. CDR3 bases: TGTGCCAGCAGTGAAGCTCGCGCCAGGGGAGCTTTCTTT.